This T cell receptor (beta chain) was observed in a study of T-cell reconstitution after alpha-beta-depleted transplantation in children. Comment on this clonotype: Its target is unknown.

Study-level results: The authors attributed T-cell counts and diversity one year after transplant mostly to newly produced T cells. In patients about two months after transplant, alpha-beta T cells reportedly arose from several hundred expanded graft clones.

This CDR3 comprises 15 residues. Germline V lookup: CDR1 SGHTA, CDR2 FQGNSA. The germline V and J ends were trimmed by 3 bases and 5 bases, with 13 bases remaining between them. A TCRbeta library incorporating unique molecular identifiers was prepared. TCRdb itself ran the PCR reads through MiXCR, one entry per CDR3 protein. The repertoire holds about 980,000 distinct CDR3 sequences, with roughly 29% as singletons. This sequence was found in a boy under three years old who had a stem cell transplant for SCID, so the T cells may come from the graft donor. The chain carries TRBV7-2 and TRBJ2-2, with a possible D match to TRBD1 (6 bases). The source was PBMCs, mostly from graft donor cells, collected 360 days after TCRalphabeta/CD19-depleted stem cell transplant. Here the CDR3 DNA reads TGTGCCAGCAGCTTCGGAGACAGGTCTACCGGGGAGCTGTTTTTT. Protein product: CASSFGDRSTGELFF.